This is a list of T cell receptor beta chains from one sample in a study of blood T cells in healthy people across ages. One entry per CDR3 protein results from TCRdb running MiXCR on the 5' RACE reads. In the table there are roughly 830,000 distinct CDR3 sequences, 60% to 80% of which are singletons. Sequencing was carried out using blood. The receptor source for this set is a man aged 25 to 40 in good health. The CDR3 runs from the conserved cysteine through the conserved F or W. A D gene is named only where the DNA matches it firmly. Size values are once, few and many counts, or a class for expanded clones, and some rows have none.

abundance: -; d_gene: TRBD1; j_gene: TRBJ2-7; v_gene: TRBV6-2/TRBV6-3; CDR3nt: TGTGCCAGCAGTCTCCTAGGACAGGGTCGACACTACGAGCAGTACTTC; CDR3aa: CASSLLGQGRHYEQYF
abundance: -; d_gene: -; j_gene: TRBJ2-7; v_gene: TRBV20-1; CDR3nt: TGCAGTGCTGCCGGTGAGGGGAGCTCCTACGAGCAGTACTTC; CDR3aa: CSAAGEGSSYEQYF
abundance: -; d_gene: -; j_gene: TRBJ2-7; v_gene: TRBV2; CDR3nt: TGTGCCAGCATCACAGGGATCTCCTACGAGCAGTACTTC; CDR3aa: CASITGISYEQYF
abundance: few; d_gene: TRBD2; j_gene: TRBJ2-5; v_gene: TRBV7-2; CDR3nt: TGTGCCAGCAGCTGGGGGGGAGTTGAACAAGAGACCCAGTACTTC; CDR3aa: CASSWGGVEQETQYF
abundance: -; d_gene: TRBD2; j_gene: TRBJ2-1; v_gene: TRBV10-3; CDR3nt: TGTGCCATCAGGCGGACTAGCGGGAGCTCCTACAATGAGCAGTTCTTC; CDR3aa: CAIRRTSGSSYNEQFF
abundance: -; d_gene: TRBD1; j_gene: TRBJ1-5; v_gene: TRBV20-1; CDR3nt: TGCAGTGCTAGTGAAAACAGGGGTAAGAATCAGCCCCAGCATTTT; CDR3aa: CSASENRGKNQPQHF
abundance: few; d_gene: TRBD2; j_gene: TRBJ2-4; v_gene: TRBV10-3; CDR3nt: TGTGCCATCAGTGCCAGGGAGGGCATTCAGTACTTC; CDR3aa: CAISAREGIQYF
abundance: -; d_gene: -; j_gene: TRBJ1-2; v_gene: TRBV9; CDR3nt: TGTGCCAGCAGCGTAGTACACCCTGGAGATGGCTACACCTTC; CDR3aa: CASSVVHPGDGYTF
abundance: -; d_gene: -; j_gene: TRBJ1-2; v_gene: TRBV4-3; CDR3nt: TGCGCCAGCAGCCGAGTAGGGGGGGGCTACTATGGCTACACCTTC; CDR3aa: CASSRVGGGYYGYTF
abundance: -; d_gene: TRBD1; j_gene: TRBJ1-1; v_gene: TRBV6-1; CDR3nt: TGTGCCAGCACTCTCACAGGGGCGAACACTGAAGCTTTCTTT; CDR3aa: CASTLTGANTEAFF
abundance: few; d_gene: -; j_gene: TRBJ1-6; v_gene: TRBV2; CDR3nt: TGTGCCAGCAACGAAGGCCTAATGACACCCCTCCACTTT; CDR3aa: CASNEGLMTPLHF
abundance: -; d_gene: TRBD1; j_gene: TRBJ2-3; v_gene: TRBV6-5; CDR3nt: TGTGCCAGCAGTTACGACAGGGGGAACACAGATACGCAGTATTTT; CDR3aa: CASSYDRGNTDTQYF
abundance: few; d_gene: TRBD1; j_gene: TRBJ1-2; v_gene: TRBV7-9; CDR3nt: TGTGCCAGCAGTAGACAGGGGGATGGCTACACCTTC; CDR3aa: CASSRQGDGYTF
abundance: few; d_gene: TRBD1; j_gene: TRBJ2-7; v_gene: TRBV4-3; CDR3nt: TGCGCCAGCAGCCAAGGTGACAGGGGTGACTTCTACGAGCAGTACTTC; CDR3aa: CASSQGDRGDFYEQYF
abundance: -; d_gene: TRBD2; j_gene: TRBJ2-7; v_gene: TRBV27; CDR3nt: TGTGCCAGCAGTTTGATAGCGGGAGAGCAGTACTTC; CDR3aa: CASSLIAGEQYF
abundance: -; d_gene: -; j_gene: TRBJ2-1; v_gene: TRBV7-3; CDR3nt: TGTGCCAGCAGCTTAACCGGCAGACCCCACAATGAGCAGTTCTTC; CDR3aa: CASSLTGRPHNEQFF
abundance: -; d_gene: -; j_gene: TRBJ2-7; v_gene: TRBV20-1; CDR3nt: TGCAGTGCTAGTTCTAACACCTACGAGCAGTACTTC; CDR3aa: CSASSNTYEQYF
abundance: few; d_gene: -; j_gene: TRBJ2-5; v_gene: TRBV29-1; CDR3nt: TGCAGCGTTGGACGCGGACTGCGACAAGAGACCCAGTACTTC; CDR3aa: CSVGRGLRQETQYF
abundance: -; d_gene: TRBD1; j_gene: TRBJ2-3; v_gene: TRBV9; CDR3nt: TGTGCCAGCCAAGCCCAGACAGGGGGGACAGATACGCAGTATTTT; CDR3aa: CASQAQTGGTDTQYF
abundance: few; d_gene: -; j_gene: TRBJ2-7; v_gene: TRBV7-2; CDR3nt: TGTGCCAGCAGCTTAACGCGGTTTTACGAGCAGTACTTC; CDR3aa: CASSLTRFYEQYF
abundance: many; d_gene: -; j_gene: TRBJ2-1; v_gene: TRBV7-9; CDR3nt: TGTGCCAGCAGTCAGACTAGGAATGAGCAGTTCTTC; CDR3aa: CASSQTRNEQFF